Following are 3 T cell receptor beta chains from one sample sequenced in a study of T cell responses to AZD1222 COVID-19 vaccine. Method: immunoSEQ multiplex PCR; TCRdb's copy keeps in-frame clones and lacks some. The sample contains 100,000 to 110,000 clones, approximately 87% of which appear only once. Sequences were derived from peripheral blood, sampled on day 0 of AZD1222 vaccination. Every receptor here comes from an adult in good health.

The chain joins TRBV6-5 to TRBJ1-2; D remains ambiguous. Trimming pared 10 bases from V and 4 bases from J, leaving 16 bases between. The germline V gene encodes CDR1 MNHEY and CDR2 SVGAGI. The CDR3 length is 13 residues. The CDR3 DNA reads as TGTGCCATCGGTCGGTCCAGACCCTATGGCTACACCTTC. Translated, it gives CAIGRSRPYGYTF.

The V and J genes are TRBV27 and TRBJ2-7; D unclear. Trimming took off 2 bases at V and 1 base at J, with 6 bases between the two ends. Germline V gives CDR1 MNHEY, CDR2 SMNVEV (reference sequence). The CDR3 runs 13 residues. In DNA form, the CDR3 reads TGTGCCAGCAGTTTAGCGGCTTCCTACGAGCAGTACTTC. It yields the protein CASSLAASYEQYF.

By proportion, this clone is medium-sized (0.01 to 0.1%). V gene TRBV3-1 (or the pseudogene TRBV3-2) combines with J gene TRBJ1-6; D remains ambiguous. The CDR3 is made up of 16 amino acids. V lost 1 base, J lost 9 bases, and 16 bases lay in between. Germline values: CDR1 LGHDT, CDR2 YNNKEL (reference sequence). The CDR3 sequence: CASSQGLVKAGSPLHF. The CDR3 bases are TGTGCCAGCAGCCAAGGACTTGTCAAGGCGGGTTCACCCCTCCACTTT.